The 28 T cell receptor beta chains in this list originate from one sample, sequenced in a study of blood T cell repertoires in COVID-19. The data were produced by immunoSEQ multiplex PCR, yet TCRdb's version contains in-frame clones alone and is incomplete. The table lists over 150,000 clones, roughly 86% of them singletons. Sequenced input: peripheral blood. These receptors were obtained from a woman older than 75 with COVID-19, enrolled during active disease.

This chain joins TRBV27 and TRBJ2-7; 11 bases match TRBD1. Germline CDR1 reads MNHEY; CDR2 reads SMNVEV (reference sequence). The V and J ends lost 8 bases and 5 bases, in that order; junction bases with no gene match: 8. The CDR3 consists of 14 residues. DNA for the CDR3: TGTGCCAGCGGGTGGACAGGGGGCAACAACGAGCAGTACTTC. Amino acid sequence: CASGWTGGNNEQYF.

The genes are TRBV7-9 and TRBJ1-1, with 7 bases identical to TRBD1. This CDR3 has 16 residues. Per germline, CDR1 SEHNR and CDR2 FQNEAQ (reference sequence). Germline trimming cut 5 bases from V and 1 base from J; bases unmatched to any gene: 10. The CDR3 loop reads CASSQRDSKPNTEAFF. CDR3 in DNA: TGTGCCAGCAGCCAGAGGGACAGCAAACCGAACACTGAAGCTTTCTTT.

In its sample, this clone was seen once. The chain joins TRBV28 to TRBJ2-1; D gene unclear. The germline V gene has CDR1 MDHEN and CDR2 SYDVKM. The CDR3 is made up of 15 amino acids. V lost 6 bases and J 4 bases, leaving 16 bases between the germline ends. The CDR3 protein is CASSLTKKPYNEQFF. In DNA, the CDR3 is TGTGCCAGCAGCCTTACCAAAAAGCCTTACAATGAGCAGTTCTTC.

V usage is TRBV19 and J usage is TRBJ2-2, with 15 bases that match TRBD2. J lost 5 bases, V lost 2 bases, and 18 bases had no gene match. The germline V gene encodes CDR1 LNHDA and CDR2 SQIVND (reference sequence). CDR3 size: 22 residues. The CDR3 protein is CASSIPVPWTSGRAEGTGELFF. CDR3 nucleotides: TGTGCCAGTAGTATACCCGTTCCTTGGACTAGCGGGAGGGCCGAGGGGACCGGGGAGCTGTTTTTT.

The chain uses TRBV28 and TRBJ2-4, with D possibly TRBD1 on 6 matching bases. Germline V gene sequence: CDR1 MDHEN, CDR2 SYDVKM. This CDR3 is built from 14 residues. Trimming took off 6 bases at V and 4 bases at J, with 13 bases between the two ends. CDR3 in DNA: TGTGCCAGCAGCCTAACAGGGATAAAAAACATTCAGTACTTC. This translates into CASSLTGIKNIQYF.

The J gene is TRBJ1-2, the V gene TRBV5-4; TRBD1 aligns across 10 bases. V was clipped by 4 bases and J by 6 bases; unmatched bases: 9. CDR1 is SGHNT, CDR2 YYREEE, per germline (reference sequence). This CDR3 spans 15 amino acids. The CDR3 is CASSLDRGRINGYTF. In DNA form, the CDR3 reads TGTGCCAGCAGCCTAGACAGGGGGCGCATAAATGGCTACACCTTC. The full variable domain, completed using reference TRBV5-4 and TRBJ1-2, is ETGVTQSPTHLIKTRGQQVTLRCSSQSGHNTVSWYQQALGQGPQFIFQYYREEENGRGNFPPRFSGLQFPNYSSELNVNALELDDSALYLCASSLDRGRINGYTFGSGTRLTVV.

This chain joins TRBV12-3 or TRBV12-4 and TRBJ1-5; D not resolved. The germline V and J ends were trimmed by 4 bases and 2 bases, with 3 bases remaining between them. The CDR3 loop spans 12 amino acids. The CDR3 loop reads CASSSGNQPQHF. CDR3 bases: TGTGCCAGCAGTTCTGGCAATCAGCCCCAGCATTTT.

The rearrangement joins TRBV29-1 to TRBJ2-2, with unresolved D. The V end was cut by 4 bases, the J end by 1 base, with 7 bases between. CDR1 and CDR2 (germline): SQVTM, ANQGSEA. CDR3 length equals 13 residues. CDR3 residues: CSVGSENTGELFF. For the CDR3, the DNA is TGCAGCGTTGGGTCAGAGAACACCGGGGAGCTGTTTTTT.

This chain connects TRBV4-2 to TRBJ2-7; TRBD2 is a possible D gene (5 bases). This CDR3 has 13 residues. Per germline, CDR1 LGHNA and CDR2 YNFKEQ. V was trimmed by 1 base and J by 2 bases, leaving 6 bases between them. Here the CDR3 reads CASSQAEAYEQYF. In nucleotides, the CDR3 is TGTGCCAGCAGCCAAGCGGAGGCCTACGAGCAGTACTTC.

The CDR3 DNA is TGTGCCAGCAGCCAAGACAGGGCGACGGGCAACACCATATATTTT. It codes for CASSQDRATGNTIYF. The V call is TRBV3-1 (or the pseudogene TRBV3-2), the J call TRBJ1-3, with TRBD1 as a possible D gene (5 bases). This CDR3 has 15 amino acids. V was cut by 0 bases and J by 7 bases, with 13 bases left in between. CDR1 and CDR2 from the germline V gene are LGHDT and YNNKEL (reference sequence).

The chain links TRBV3-1 (or the pseudogene TRBV3-2) to TRBJ1-1; no definite D call. Per germline, CDR1 LGHDT and CDR2 YNNKEL (reference sequence). The V end was cut by 4 bases, the J end by 2 bases, with 5 bases between. This CDR3 spans 12 amino acids. In DNA, the CDR3 is TGTGCCAGCAGCCTCGTAAACACTGAAGCTTTCTTT. It is translated as CASSLVNTEAFF.

This clone was detected only once. The gene calls are TRBV7-2 and TRBJ2-1; 7 nucleotides agree with TRBD1. The CDR3 contains 14 residues. V lost 2 bases and J lost 2; bases outside the gene matches: 0. The germline V gene encodes CDR1 SGHTA and CDR2 FQGNSA. The CDR3 spells CASSLRGPYNEQFF. The CDR3 DNA reads TGTGCCAGCAGCTTAAGGGGGCCCTACAATGAGCAGTTCTTC.

V usage is TRBV5-4 and J usage is TRBJ2-3, with TRBD1 matching over 7 bases. J lost 5 bases, V lost 4 bases, and 10 bases had no gene match. The CDR3 covers 15 residues. Germline CDR1 SGHNT, CDR2 YYREEE (reference sequence). In nucleotides, the CDR3 is TGTGCCAGCAGCGAAAGGGACAGAAAAGGAGATACGCAGTATTTT. It yields the protein CASSERDRKGDTQYF.

The V call is TRBV6-1, the J call TRBJ1-2, with 9 bases fitting TRBD1. The CDR3 totals 16 residues. Per germline, CDR1 MNHNS and CDR2 SASEGT. V gave up 1 base and J gave up 4 bases; unmatched junction bases: 7. The CDR3 sequence: CASSEDGQGSRYGYTF. The CDR3, as DNA: TGTGCCAGCAGTGAAGACGGACAGGGGAGTCGCTATGGCTACACCTTC.

The chain's CDR3 is CASSRGQGTDTQYF. The CDR3 coding sequence is TGCGCCAGCAGCCGGGGACAGGGAACAGATACGCAGTATTTT. The J gene is TRBJ2-3, the V gene TRBV5-1; 9 nucleotides match TRBD1. Looked up from germline, CDR1 is SGHRS and CDR2 is YFSETQ. J gave up 3 bases and V 4 bases, and 3 bases lay outside the gene matches. The CDR3 has 14 amino acids.

The chain couples TRBV3-1 (or the pseudogene TRBV3-2) to TRBJ1-5; no clear D gene. This CDR3 is 15 amino acids long. Trimming cost V 0 bases and J 6 bases, with 12 bases left between them. The germline V gene has CDR1 LGHDT and CDR2 YNNKEL (reference sequence). CDR3 nucleotide sequence: TGTGCCAGCAGCCAAGAGCCGAGACCAGGTCAGCCCCAGCATTTT. It specifies CASSQEPRPGQPQHF.

The gene calls are TRBV29-1 and TRBJ1-1; 7 nucleotides agree with TRBD1. Germline lookup yields CDR1 SQVTM and CDR2 ANQGSEA. V dropped 7 bases and J dropped 1; count of bases not matched to a gene: 6. CDR3 length equals 13 residues. The CDR3 DNA follows: TGCAGCGGTGGACAGGCCGCGAACACTGAAGCTTTCTTT. It specifies CSGGQAANTEAFF.

The table lists this clone with a count of one. CDR3 protein: CASSSRTSGRTDTQYF. CDR3 nucleotide sequence: TGTGCCAGCAGTTCCCGGACTAGCGGGAGGACAGATACGCAGTATTTT. This chain links TRBV28 with TRBJ2-3, with 14 bases that match TRBD2. The CDR3 contains 16 residues. V shed 4 bases, J shed 3 bases, and the junction held 3 bases outside the gene matches. CDR1 and CDR2 (germline): MDHEN, SYDVKM.

This clone has a handful of counts. The gene calls are TRBV5-1 and TRBJ2-7; 7 positions agree with TRBD2. V was clipped by 4 bases and J by 2 bases; unmatched bases: 9. The CDR3 runs to 15 residues. Germline V gene data show CDR1 as SGHRS and CDR2 as YFSETQ. The CDR3 sequence is CASSPRLAETYEQYF. CDR3 nucleotide sequence: TGCGCCAGCAGCCCTCGCCTAGCGGAAACCTACGAGCAGTACTTC. The whole variable domain, remainder taken from reference TRBV5-1 and TRBJ2-7, is KAGVTQTPRYLIKTRGQQVTLSCSPISGHRSVSWYQQTPGQGLQFLFEYFSETQRNKGNFPGRFSGRQFSNSRSEMNVSTLELGDSALYLCASSPRLAETYEQYFGPGTRLTVT.

The J gene is TRBJ2-2, the V gene TRBV4-2, with D perhaps TRBD1 (5 bases). The CDR3 runs to 14 residues. Germline V gene data show CDR1 as LGHNA and CDR2 as YNFKEQ. V was trimmed by 3 bases and J by 5 bases, leaving 10 bases between them. CDR3 nucleotide sequence: TGTGCCAGCAGCCAGGGTCAGGGAACCGGGGAGCTGTTTTTT. The encoded protein is CASSQGQGTGELFF.

This clone has just a few counts. Here the CDR3 reads CASSEARKLFF. Here the CDR3 DNA reads TGTGCCAGCAGTGAAGCGCGGAAACTGTTTTTT. This rearrangement joins TRBV2 to TRBJ1-4; D gene uncertain. Between the trimmed V and J ends, which lost 0 bases and 11 bases, there was a span of 4 bases. The V gene's germline CDR1 is SNHLY and CDR2 FYNNEI. The CDR3 loop spans 11 amino acids.

A word on this clone: The same CDR3 also results from other DNA sequences found in this sample. V gene TRBV5-1 combines with J gene TRBJ2-3; TRBD2 agrees at 7 bases. V lost 0 bases and J lost 0; bases outside the gene matches: 1. Per the germline V gene, CDR1 is SGHRS and CDR2 is YFSETQ. The CDR3 has 15 amino acids. The CDR3 nucleotides are TGCGCCAGCAGCTTGGGCGGGAGAAGCACAGATACGCAGTATTTT. Its translation is CASSLGGRSTDTQYF.

The chain is built from TRBV15 and TRBJ2-1; the match to TRBD2 covers 13 bases. The V segment lost 3 bases and the J segment 0 bases; nucleotides outside the gene matches: 11. Germline CDR1 LNHNV, CDR2 YYDKDF (reference sequence). This CDR3 is built from 20 residues. The CDR3 DNA reads TGTGCCACCAGCAGTTCGACCGGGACTAGCGGGGACTACTCCTACAATGAGCAGTTCTTC. This sequence encodes CATSSSTGTSGDYSYNEQFF.

This rearrangement joins TRBV6-1 to TRBJ2-7; maybe TRBD1 (5 bases). Germline V CDR1 and CDR2: MNHNS, SASEGT. This CDR3 contains 12 residues. Trimming cost V 5 bases and J 7 bases, with 12 bases left between them. The CDR3 coding sequence is TGTGCCAGCAGTCAGGGTAGGGTAGAGCAGTACTTC. It specifies CASSQGRVEQYF.

CDR3 sequence reads: CASSHIAGVGYEQYF. DNA for the CDR3: TGTGCCAGCAGCCACATAGCGGGAGTGGGGTACGAGCAGTACTTC. The chain employs TRBV14 and TRBJ2-7; 9 bases are shared with TRBD2. This CDR3 contains 15 residues. Trimming at V came to 3 bases and at J to 4 bases, leaving 7 bases not matched to a gene. The germline V gene has CDR1 SGHDN and CDR2 FVKESK.

This clone was recorded a few times. The chain employs TRBV2 and TRBJ2-5, with a tentative D call TRBD2 (6 bases). CDR1 is SNHLY and CDR2 is FYNNEI in the germline V gene. The CDR3 runs to 15 residues. Trimming removed 5 bases from V and 4 bases from J, with 17 bases in between. CDR3 DNA: TGTGCCAGCAGTCCAGAGGAGGGCTACGGAGAGACCCAGTACTTC. Translation: CASSPEEGYGETQYF.

The CDR3 here is CSVVLAGGPGDTQYF. DNA of the CDR3: TGCAGCGTTGTACTAGCGGGAGGGCCAGGAGATACGCAGTATTTT. The V and J genes are TRBV29-1 and TRBJ2-3; 13 bases line up with TRBD2. Germline-derived CDR1 and CDR2 are SQVTM and ANQGSEA. The CDR3 extends over 15 amino acids. The J segment lost 5 bases and the V segment lost 4 bases, leaving 6 bases of the junction unmatched.

CDR3 loop: CAISEPTSGSRTGELFF. In DNA, the CDR3 is TGTGCCATCAGTGAGCCTACTAGCGGGAGTAGGACCGGGGAGCTGTTTTTT. The V and J genes are TRBV10-3 and TRBJ2-2; 11 bases are shared with TRBD2. J was trimmed by 5 bases and V by 2 bases; bases with no gene match: 7. The CDR3 is 17 residues long. Germline lookup yields CDR1 ENHRY and CDR2 SYGVKD.